One and the same sample provided the 28 T cell receptor beta chains below, sequenced in a study of blood T cell repertoires in COVID-19. Clones were sequenced by immunoSEQ multiplex PCR, and TCRdb holds only the in-frame ones, with some missing. This table has over 85,000 clones, 85% appearing once. The sequencing input was peripheral blood. The origin of the receptors is a man at least 80 years old with acute or convalescent COVID-19.

The CDR3 reads CASSLAGTGYQPQHF. Here the CDR3 DNA reads TGTGCCAGCAGTTTGGCCGGGACAGGGTATCAGCCCCAGCATTTT. The genes are TRBV28 and TRBJ1-5; 9 nucleotides agree with TRBD1. The germline gives CDR1 MDHEN, CDR2 SYDVKM. The CDR3 consists of 15 residues. V lost 3 bases and J lost 5; bases outside the gene matches: 5.

This clone was seen once. This chain uses TRBV4-2 with TRBJ2-1; 7 nucleotides match TRBD2. Germline trimming cut 0 bases from V and 7 bases from J; bases unmatched to any gene: 12. Germline values: CDR1 LGHNA, CDR2 YNFKEQ. There are 17 residues in the CDR3. CDR3 bases: TGTGCCAGCAGCCAAGATTATGGGGGGAGGGCACAGAATGAGCAGTTCTTC. Protein product: CASSQDYGGRAQNEQFF.

This chain uses TRBV30 with TRBJ1-5; the match to TRBD1 covers 7 bases. The CDR3 length is 17 residues. Germline V CDR1 and CDR2: GTSNPN, SVGIG (reference sequence). The junction had 13 bases not matched to a gene; V was cut back by 5 bases and J by 0 bases. CDR3 protein: CAWSTGIKRNSNQPQHF. In nucleotides, the CDR3 is TGTGCCTGGTCGACAGGGATTAAGCGGAATAGCAATCAGCCCCAGCATTTT.

The J gene is TRBJ2-3, the V gene TRBV7-6; D is undetermined. The V end lost 5 bases, the J end lost 0 bases, and 15 bases lay between the germline ends. CDR1 and CDR2 from the germline V gene are SGHVS and FNYEAQ. CDR3 length: 16 amino acids. The CDR3 region has the DNA TGTGCCAGCAGCCCCCAAGGCAGCGAAAGCACAGATACGCAGTATTTT. Translation: CASSPQGSESTDTQYF.

The chain couples TRBV5-1 to TRBJ2-1, with 15 bases that match TRBD2. Germline V gene data show CDR1 as SGHRS and CDR2 as YFSETQ. The ends lost 4 bases at V and 8 bases at J; junction bases unmatched: 7. CDR3 length: 16 residues. CDR3 residues: CASSLGLAGGGDEQFF. CDR3 sequence (DNA): TGCGCCAGCAGCCTAGGACTAGCGGGAGGGGGCGATGAGCAGTTCTTC.

The count of this clone is one. Here the CDR3 reads CASSPLVGTDTQYF. DNA of the CDR3: TGTGCCAGCTCACCCTTAGTGGGCACAGATACGCAGTATTTT. The chain carries TRBV18 and TRBJ2-3; D is ambiguous. CDR3 size: 14 residues. Germline lookup yields CDR1 KGHSH and CDR2 LQKENI. V was cut by 3 bases and J by 1 base, with 8 bases left in between.

The genes are TRBV5-6 and TRBJ1-3, with TRBD1 identical over 8 bases. CDR1 is SGHDT and CDR2 is YYEEEE in the germline V gene. The CDR3 has 15 residues. Trimming took 4 bases from V and 3 from J; bases not matched to a gene: 6. CDR3 protein: CASSPDRADGNTIYF. CDR3 in DNA: TGTGCCAGCAGCCCGGACAGGGCTGATGGAAACACCATATATTTT.

This chain connects TRBV7-2 to TRBJ2-5; 7 nucleotides line up with TRBD1. The ends lost 1 base at V and 0 bases at J; junction bases unmatched: 5. The CDR3 runs 16 residues. Looked up from germline, CDR1 is SGHTA and CDR2 is FQGNSA. CDR3 region: CASSLGIQGYQETQYF. For the CDR3, the DNA is TGTGCCAGCAGCTTAGGTATACAGGGGTACCAAGAGACCCAGTACTTC.

The V and J genes are TRBV11-2 and TRBJ2-7; no firm D call. Trimming removed 2 bases from V and 0 bases from J, with 8 bases in between. Germline CDR1 reads SGHAT; CDR2 reads FQNNGV. CDR3 length: 14 residues. Written as DNA, the CDR3 is TGTGCCAGCAGCTTATCAGATGGCTCCTACGAGCAGTACTTC. It translates to CASSLSDGSYEQYF.

This chain joins TRBV28 and TRBJ1-2; D call uncertain. CDR1 MDHEN and CDR2 SYDVKM come from the germline V gene. V lost 5 bases and J lost 0, with 7 bases in between. This CDR3 contains 13 residues. Here the CDR3 DNA reads TGTGCCAGCAGTATCGGTCCTAACTATGGCTACACCTTC. Protein: CASSIGPNYGYTF.

The rearrangement joins TRBV15 to TRBJ1-2; 7 nucleotides align to TRBD1. The germline V gene encodes CDR1 LNHNV and CDR2 YYDKDF (reference sequence). CDR3 length equals 15 residues. The ends lost 3 bases at V and 4 bases at J; junction bases unmatched: 8. DNA of the CDR3: TGTGCCACCAGCAGGGAAAGACAGGGCGGCTATGGCTACACCTTC. As protein: CATSRERQGGYGYTF.

The V gene is TRBV7-2, the J gene TRBJ1-4, with TRBD1 matching 9 bases. The CDR3 consists of 15 residues. Germline V gene sequence: CDR1 SGHTA, CDR2 FQGNSA. J lost 5 bases, V lost 5 bases, and 6 bases had no gene match. The CDR3 here is CASSTPGQGNEKLFF. CDR3 DNA sequence: TGTGCCAGCAGCACGCCGGGACAGGGAAATGAAAAACTGTTTTTT.

The rearrangement links TRBV25-1 to TRBJ1-6; D remains ambiguous. V was trimmed by 0 bases and J by 0 bases, leaving 9 bases between them. This CDR3 is built from 17 residues. Germline CDR1 is MGHDK and CDR2 is SYGVNS. This chain's CDR3 is CASSEYEGGSYNSPLHF. The CDR3 DNA is TGTGCCAGCAGTGAATACGAGGGCGGCTCCTATAATTCACCCCTCCACTTT.

This chain joins TRBV4-1 and TRBJ2-4, with D possibly TRBD1 on 7 matching bases. Deletions cut 0 bases from V and 1 base from J, with 13 bases between. This CDR3 has 17 residues. CDR1 and CDR2 (germline): MGHRA, YSYEKL. In DNA, the CDR3 is TGCGCCAGCAGCCAAGAGAGGCAGGGGGGCGCCAAAAACATTCAGTACTTC. The encoded protein is CASSQERQGGAKNIQYF.

The gene calls are TRBV15 and TRBJ1-5, with D hard to call. The CDR3 runs to 15 residues. V was trimmed by 0 bases and J by 2 bases, leaving 8 bases between them. From germline, CDR1 is LNHNV and CDR2 YYDKDF (reference sequence). CDR3 protein: CATSRDQTGNQPQHF. CDR3 DNA: TGTGCCACCAGCAGAGATCAGACTGGCAATCAGCCCCAGCATTTT.

The chain has TRBV4-3 and TRBJ2-2; 12 bases are a match to TRBD1. Per the germline V gene, CDR1 is LGHNA and CDR2 is YSLEER. The V segment lost 4 bases and the J segment 2 bases; nucleotides outside the gene matches: 5. This CDR3 contains 17 residues. CDR3 sequence reads: CASSPGTGGLNTGELFF. The CDR3 DNA sequence: TGCGCCAGCAGCCCAGGGACAGGGGGCCTTAACACCGGGGAGCTGTTTTTT.

CDR3 coding DNA: TGTGCCAGCAGCGTCCAGGGGGCGCCTATCACAGATACGCAGTATTTT. Translating it yields CASSVQGAPITDTQYF. The chain uses TRBV9 and TRBJ2-3, with TRBD1 identical over 8 bases. The J segment lost 2 bases and the V segment lost 2 bases, leaving 7 bases of the junction unmatched. This CDR3 region has 16 residues. The germline V gene encodes CDR1 SGDLS and CDR2 YYNGEE.

The genes are TRBV12-2 and TRBJ1-3. TRBV12-2 is a known pseudogene. CDR3 length: 13 residues. The CDR3 bases are TGTGCCTTGAGGAGAAACTCTGGAAACACCATATATTTT. Encoded protein: CALRRNSGNTIYF.

The chain is built from TRBV28 and TRBJ2-6; D uncertain. Germline V gives CDR1 MDHEN, CDR2 SYDVKM. The CDR3 totals 15 residues. The V gene lost 6 bases and the J gene lost 4 bases, with 13 bases spanning the gap. CDR3 region: CASRETGAGANVLTF. The CDR3 DNA reads as TGTGCCAGCAGAGAAACGGGTGCCGGGGCCAACGTCCTGACTTTC.

As DNA, the CDR3 is TGTGCCAGCAGCCTCAGTGGGTGGGGGACACCATACAATGAGCAGTTCTTC. It codes for CASSLSGWGTPYNEQFF. The V call is TRBV3-1 (or the pseudogene TRBV3-2), the J call TRBJ2-1, with D tentatively TRBD1 (6 bases). Trimming shortened V by 4 bases and J by 4 bases, and 20 bases separated the two germline ends. CDR1 is LGHDT and CDR2 is YNNKEL in the germline V gene (reference sequence). The CDR3 spans 17 residues.

The CDR3 DNA reads as TGTGCCAGCAGCGCCCGGGGGTTTGAGACCCAGTACTTC. Translating gives CASSARGFETQYF. The chain recombines TRBV27 with TRBJ2-5, with D possibly being TRBD2 (6 bases). Per germline, CDR1 MNHEY and CDR2 SMNVEV (reference sequence). This CDR3 is built from 13 residues. Trimming stripped 6 bases from V and 5 bases from J, with 13 bases between.

The V call is TRBV15, the J call TRBJ1-5, with TRBD1 identical over 9 bases. The germline gives CDR1 LNHNV, CDR2 YYDKDF (reference sequence). The CDR3 contains 16 residues. The trim removed 7 bases at V and 2 bases at J, leaving 9 bases unmatched. The CDR3 loop reads CATKAGTGFGNQPQHF. The CDR3 coding sequence is TGTGCCACCAAGGCCGGGACAGGGTTCGGCAATCAGCCCCAGCATTTT.

This clone was recorded at least ten times. The V gene is TRBV20-1, the J gene TRBJ2-1, with TRBD2 identical over 9 bases. Trimming cost V 5 bases and J 12 bases; bases outside gene matches: 11. This CDR3 is built from 13 residues. Germline V CDR1 and CDR2: DFQATT, SNEGSKA (reference sequence). CDR3 nucleotides: TGCAGTGCTGGTGTTAGCGGGAGAATAGGGCAGTTCTTC. Protein sequence: CSAGVSGRIGQFF.

This clone was recorded a few times. The chain uses TRBV11-2 and TRBJ1-1; 7 bases agree with TRBD1. The germline gives CDR1 SGHAT, CDR2 FQNNGV. With V trimmed by 5 bases and J by 4 bases, 10 bases remained unmatched. The CDR3 consists of 15 residues. The CDR3 bases are TGTGCCAGCAGCCCCCCCCGACAGGGTATCACTGAAGCTTTCTTT. It yields the protein CASSPPRQGITEAFF.

The genes are TRBV7-8 and TRBJ1-5; D not certain. The CDR3 length is 17 residues. Trimming stripped 1 base from V and 0 bases from J, with 13 bases between. Germline-derived CDR1 and CDR2 are SGHVS and FQNEAQ. CDR3 sequence reads: CASSLGSEVYSNQPQHF. CDR3 in DNA: TGTGCCAGCAGCTTAGGGTCGGAGGTCTATAGCAATCAGCCCCAGCATTTT.

The chain couples TRBV19 to TRBJ2-3; 10 nucleotides align to TRBD1. The germline gives CDR1 LNHDA, CDR2 SQIVND (reference sequence). J gave up 6 bases and V 4 bases, and 7 bases lay outside the gene matches. This CDR3 is 15 amino acids long. Here the CDR3 reads CASSRGQGISDTQYF. CDR3 DNA: TGTGCCAGTAGTAGGGGACAGGGGATTTCGGATACGCAGTATTTT.

The CDR3 nucleotides are TGTGCCAGCAGTTCCTATAAGGCCCCACGCTCAAGACAGGGGGCAACCTACGAGCAGTACTTC. Translation: CASSSYKAPRSRQGATYEQYF. The rearrangement joins TRBV28 to TRBJ2-7; 10 bases map to TRBD1. Unmatched junction bases numbered 23, after V lost 4 bases and J lost 2 bases. The CDR3 length is 21 residues. The germline V gene has CDR1 MDHEN and CDR2 SYDVKM.

Only one count was recorded for this clone. The V call is TRBV24-1, the J call TRBJ2-5, with 7 bases lining up with TRBD2. Germline-derived CDR1 and CDR2 are KGHDR and SFDVKD. The CDR3 contains 14 residues. V lost 3 bases, J lost 5 bases, and 5 bases stayed unmatched. In DNA, the CDR3 is TGTGCCACCAGTGATCAGACTAGCTTGGAGACCCAGTACTTC. This translates into CATSDQTSLETQYF.